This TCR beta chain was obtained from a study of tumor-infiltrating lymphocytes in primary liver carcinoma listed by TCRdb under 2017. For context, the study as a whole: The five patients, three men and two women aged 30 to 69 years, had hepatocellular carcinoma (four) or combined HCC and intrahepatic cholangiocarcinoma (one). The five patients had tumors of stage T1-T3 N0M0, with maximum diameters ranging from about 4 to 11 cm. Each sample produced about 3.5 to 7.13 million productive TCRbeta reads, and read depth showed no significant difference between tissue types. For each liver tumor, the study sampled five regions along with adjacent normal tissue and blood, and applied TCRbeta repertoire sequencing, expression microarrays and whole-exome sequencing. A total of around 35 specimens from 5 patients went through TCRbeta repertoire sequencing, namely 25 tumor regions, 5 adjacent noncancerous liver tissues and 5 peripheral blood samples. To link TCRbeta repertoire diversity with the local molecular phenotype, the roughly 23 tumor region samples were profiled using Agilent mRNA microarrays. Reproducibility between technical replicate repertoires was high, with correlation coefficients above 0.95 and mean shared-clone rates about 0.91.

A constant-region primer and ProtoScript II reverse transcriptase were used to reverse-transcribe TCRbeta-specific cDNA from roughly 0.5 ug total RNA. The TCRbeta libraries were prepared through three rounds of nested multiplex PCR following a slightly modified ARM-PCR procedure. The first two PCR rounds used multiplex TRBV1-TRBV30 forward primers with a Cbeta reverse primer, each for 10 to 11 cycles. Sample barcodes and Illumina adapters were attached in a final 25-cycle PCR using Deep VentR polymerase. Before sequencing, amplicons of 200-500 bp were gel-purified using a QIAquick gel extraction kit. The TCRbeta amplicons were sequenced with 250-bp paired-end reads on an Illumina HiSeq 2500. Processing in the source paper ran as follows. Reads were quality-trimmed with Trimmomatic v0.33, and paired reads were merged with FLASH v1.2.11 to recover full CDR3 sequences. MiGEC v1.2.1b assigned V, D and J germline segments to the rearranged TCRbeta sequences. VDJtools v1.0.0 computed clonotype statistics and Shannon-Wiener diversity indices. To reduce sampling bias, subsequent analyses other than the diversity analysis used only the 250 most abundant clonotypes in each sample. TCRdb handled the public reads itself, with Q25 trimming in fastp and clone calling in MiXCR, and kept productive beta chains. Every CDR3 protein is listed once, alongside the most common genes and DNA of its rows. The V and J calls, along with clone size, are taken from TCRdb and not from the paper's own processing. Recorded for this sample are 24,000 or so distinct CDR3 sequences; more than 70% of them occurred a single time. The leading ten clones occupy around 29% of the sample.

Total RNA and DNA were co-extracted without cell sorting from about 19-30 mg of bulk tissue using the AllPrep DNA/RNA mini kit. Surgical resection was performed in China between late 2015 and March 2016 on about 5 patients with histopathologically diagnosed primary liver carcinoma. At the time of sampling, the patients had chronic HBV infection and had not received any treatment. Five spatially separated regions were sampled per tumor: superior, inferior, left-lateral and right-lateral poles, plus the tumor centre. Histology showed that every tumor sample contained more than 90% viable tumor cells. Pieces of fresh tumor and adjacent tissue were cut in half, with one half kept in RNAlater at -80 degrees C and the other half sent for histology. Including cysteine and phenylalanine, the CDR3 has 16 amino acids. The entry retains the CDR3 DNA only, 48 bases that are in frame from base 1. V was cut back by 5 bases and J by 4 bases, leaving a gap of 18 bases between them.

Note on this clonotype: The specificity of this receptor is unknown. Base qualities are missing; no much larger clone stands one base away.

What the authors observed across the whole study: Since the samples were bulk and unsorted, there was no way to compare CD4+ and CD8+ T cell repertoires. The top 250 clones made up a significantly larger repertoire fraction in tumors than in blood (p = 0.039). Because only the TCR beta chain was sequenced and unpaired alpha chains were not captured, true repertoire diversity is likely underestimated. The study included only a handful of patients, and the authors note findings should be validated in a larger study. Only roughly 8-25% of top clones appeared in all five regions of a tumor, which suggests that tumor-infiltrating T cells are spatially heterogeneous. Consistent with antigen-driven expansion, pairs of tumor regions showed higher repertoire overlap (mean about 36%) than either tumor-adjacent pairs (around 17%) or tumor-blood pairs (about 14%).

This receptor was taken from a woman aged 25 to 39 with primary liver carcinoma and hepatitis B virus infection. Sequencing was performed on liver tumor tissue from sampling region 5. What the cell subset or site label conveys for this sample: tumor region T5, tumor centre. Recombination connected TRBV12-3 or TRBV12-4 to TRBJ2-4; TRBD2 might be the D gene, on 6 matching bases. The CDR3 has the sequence CASSDGTDGIKNIQYF. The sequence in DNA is TGTGCCAGCAGTGACGGGACTGATGGTATTAAAAACATTCAGTACTTC.